Included here is one T cell receptor (beta chain) sequence, with context. Its antigen is undetermined. TCRdb processed the reads anew with MiXCR; each CDR3 protein has one entry. The table has a few hundred thousand distinct CDR3 sequences, more than 8% seen once. The entry originates in a study of T cell repertoires in cytomegalovirus infection. Turning to the study itself: Evidence of both CMV infection and a matching HLA type came from public TCR beta signatures. Study-wide findings and caveats: Carriers of CMV plus the relevant HLA were identified by cumulative public TCR beta family frequency.

CDR1 and CDR2 (germline): LGHDT, YNNKEL (reference sequence). The CDR3 covers 13 residues. Trimming removed 4 bases from V and 9 bases from J, with 15 bases in between. The V and J genes are TRBV3-1 and TRBJ1-1; D might be TRBD1 (6 bases). The origin of this receptor is a human donor in good health (CMV status not recorded). Some clones in this sample may be carry-over from other donors' samples. Sample: PBMCs. CDR3 nucleotide sequence: TGTGCCAGCAGCCGGGGGGCGAATTACCAAGCTTTCTTT. The encoded protein is CASSRGANYQAFF.